Ten or more counts support the clone carrying this T cell receptor beta chain. What it binds is not known. Patients in the hyperthyroidism group, adults aged 18 to 65, were newly diagnosed, under 2 months' duration. The data stem from a study of Graves' ophthalmopathy and Graves' hyperthyroidism. V was clipped by 2 bases and J by 5 bases, with 13 bases between them. The CDR3 has 14 residues. Scientists amplified the TCR beta CDR3 regions from RNA transcripts. A first-round RT-PCR used HTBI primers, followed by a second-round multiplex PCR. TCRdb reanalysed the multiplex PCR reads using MiXCR and keeps one entry per CDR3 protein. The sample lists approximately 540,000 distinct CDR3 sequences; under 45% were seen once. Whole-study results and caveats: The 13-signature model separated ophthalmopathy from stable hyperthyroidism at roughly 90% sensitivity and roughly 81% specificity. Most expanded clonotypes from thyroid (those above 0.001 frequency) were also found in blood. The model achieved 70.59% sensitivity and approximately 74% specificity for ophthalmopathy progression.

The material sequenced was peripheral blood or thyroid tissue (not recorded which). The TCR comes from an adult man with Graves' hyperthyroidism. The chain links TRBV12-3 or TRBV12-4 to TRBJ2-7, with D perhaps TRBD1 (6 bases). CDR3 coding DNA: TGTGCCAGCAGTTTAACCCAGGGGCTGGACGAGCAGTACTTC. Translating gives CASSLTQGLDEQYF.